This record looks at one TCR beta chain sequence and its context. The antigen this receptor binds is unknown. Base qualities are missing; no much larger clone stands one base away. The sample belongs to a study of T cell changes during pregnancy in multiple sclerosis (dated by TCRdb to about 2019). About the full investigation: Changes in the T cell repertoire over the course of pregnancy were examined in this study in women with multiple sclerosis.

At the junction V is shortened by 6 bases and J by 8 bases, with 11 bases in between. The germline V gene provides CDR1 MNHEY and CDR2 SVGAGI. From its cysteine to its phenylalanine, the CDR3 spans 12 amino acids. Only the CDR3 part of the read is kept: 36 bases, read in frame from the first base. The protocol used for the library was the immunoSEQ multiplex PCR assay. This is the immuneACCESS table as TCRdb keeps it, with only in-frame sequences that have V and J called. A part of the clones is gone; compared with another copy, unresolved V genes explain less than half, and the rest is unexplained. This sample gives about 28,000 clones in total; about 88% of them show up just once. 0.6% to 0.85% of the sample belongs to the ten largest clones.

Recombination joined TRBV6-5 with TRBJ2-1; the D gene is unclear. This specimen consisted of CD4+ T cells from peripheral blood mononuclear cells, obtained in the second trimester of pregnancy. The TCR sequence derives from a female donor with multiple sclerosis, enrolled in a pregnancy study. At the DNA level, the sequence is TGTGCCAGCAGCCGACACAAGGATGAGCAGTTCTTC. Translated, this gives CASSRHKDEQFF.